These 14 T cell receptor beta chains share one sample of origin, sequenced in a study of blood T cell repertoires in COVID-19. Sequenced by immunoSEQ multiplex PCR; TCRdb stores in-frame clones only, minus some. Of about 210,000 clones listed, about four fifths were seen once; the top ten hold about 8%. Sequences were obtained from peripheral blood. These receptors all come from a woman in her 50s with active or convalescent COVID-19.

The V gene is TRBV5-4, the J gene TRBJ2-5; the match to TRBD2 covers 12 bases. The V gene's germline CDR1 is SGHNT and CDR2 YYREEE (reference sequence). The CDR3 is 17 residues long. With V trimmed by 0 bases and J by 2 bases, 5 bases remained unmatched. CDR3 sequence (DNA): TGTGCCAGCAGCTTGGATCCTAGCGGGGGGGAGCAAGAGACCCAGTACTTC. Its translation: CASSLDPSGGEQETQYF.

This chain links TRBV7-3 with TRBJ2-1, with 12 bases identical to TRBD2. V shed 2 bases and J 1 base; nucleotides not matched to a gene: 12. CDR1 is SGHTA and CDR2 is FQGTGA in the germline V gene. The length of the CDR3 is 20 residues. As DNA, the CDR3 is TGTGCCAGCAGCTTAGTGGGGTTGGGGACTAGCGGGCCGTCCTACAATGAGCAGTTCTTC. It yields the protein CASSLVGLGTSGPSYNEQFF. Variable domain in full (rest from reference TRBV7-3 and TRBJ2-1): GAGVSQTPSNKVTEKGKYVELRCDPISGHTALYWYRQSLGQGPEFLIYFQGTGAADDSGLPNDRFFAVRPEGSVSTLKIQRTERGDSAVYLCASSLVGLGTSGPSYNEQFFGPGTRLTVL.

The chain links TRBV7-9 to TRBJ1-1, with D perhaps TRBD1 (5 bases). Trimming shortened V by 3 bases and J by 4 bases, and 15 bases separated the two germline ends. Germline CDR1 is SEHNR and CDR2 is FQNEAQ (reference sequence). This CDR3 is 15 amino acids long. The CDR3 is CASSFRGLTVTEAFF. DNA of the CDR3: TGTGCCAGCAGCTTTCGGGGGTTAACGGTCACTGAAGCTTTCTTT.

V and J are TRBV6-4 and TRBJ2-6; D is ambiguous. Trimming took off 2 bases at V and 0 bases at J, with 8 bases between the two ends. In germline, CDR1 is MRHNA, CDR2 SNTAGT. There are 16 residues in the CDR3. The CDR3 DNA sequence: TGTGCCAGCAGTGACAACATCGCCTCTGGGGCCAACGTCCTGACTTTC. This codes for CASSDNIASGANVLTF.

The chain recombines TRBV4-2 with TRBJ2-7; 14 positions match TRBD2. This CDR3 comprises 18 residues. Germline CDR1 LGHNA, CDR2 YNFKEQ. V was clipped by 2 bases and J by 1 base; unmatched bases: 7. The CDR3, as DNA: TGTGCCAGCAGCCAATCCGGACTAGCGGGAGGAACGTCCTACGAGCAGTACTTC. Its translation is CASSQSGLAGGTSYEQYF.

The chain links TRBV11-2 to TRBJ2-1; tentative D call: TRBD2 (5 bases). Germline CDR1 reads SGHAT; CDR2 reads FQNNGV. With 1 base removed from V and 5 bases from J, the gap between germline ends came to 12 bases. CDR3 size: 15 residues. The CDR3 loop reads CASSLVRAAHNEQFF. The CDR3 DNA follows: TGTGCCAGCAGCTTAGTTAGAGCGGCCCACAATGAGCAGTTCTTC. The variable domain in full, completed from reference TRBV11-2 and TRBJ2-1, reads EAGVAQSPRYKIIEKRQSVAFWCNPISGHATLYWYQQILGQGPKLLIQFQNNGVVDDSQLPKDRFSAERLKGVDSTLKIQPAKLEDSAVYLCASSLVRAAHNEQFFGPGTRLTVL.

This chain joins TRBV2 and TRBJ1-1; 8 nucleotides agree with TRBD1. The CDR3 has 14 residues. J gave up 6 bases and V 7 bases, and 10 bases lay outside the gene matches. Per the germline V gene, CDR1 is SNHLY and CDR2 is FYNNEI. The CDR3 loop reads CASNLEGRGPEAFF. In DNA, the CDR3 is TGTGCCAGCAACCTAGAGGGCAGGGGGCCTGAAGCTTTCTTT.

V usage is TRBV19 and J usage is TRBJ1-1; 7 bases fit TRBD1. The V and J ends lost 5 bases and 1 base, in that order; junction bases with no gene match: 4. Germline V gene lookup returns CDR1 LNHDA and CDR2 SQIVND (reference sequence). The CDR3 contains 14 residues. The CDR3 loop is CASSLQGRNTEAFF. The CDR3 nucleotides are TGTGCCAGTAGTTTACAGGGGCGGAACACTGAAGCTTTCTTT.

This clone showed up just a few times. The CDR3 bases are TGTGCCAGCAGCCCCGGCGGGAGAGCGAGTGGCTACACCTTC. Protein sequence: CASSPGGRASGYTF. The rearrangement uses TRBV5-5 and TRBJ1-2; D is uncertain. With 4 bases removed from V and 7 bases from J, the gap between germline ends came to 17 bases. CDR1 and CDR2 from the germline V gene are SGHKS and YYEKEE (reference sequence). The CDR3 has 14 residues.

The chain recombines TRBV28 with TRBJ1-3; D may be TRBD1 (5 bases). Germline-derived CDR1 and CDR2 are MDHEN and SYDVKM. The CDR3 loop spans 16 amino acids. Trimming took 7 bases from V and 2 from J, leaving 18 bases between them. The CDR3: CASIPGGASPGNTIYF. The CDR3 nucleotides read TGTGCCAGCATCCCGGGAGGGGCTAGTCCTGGAAACACCATATATTTT.

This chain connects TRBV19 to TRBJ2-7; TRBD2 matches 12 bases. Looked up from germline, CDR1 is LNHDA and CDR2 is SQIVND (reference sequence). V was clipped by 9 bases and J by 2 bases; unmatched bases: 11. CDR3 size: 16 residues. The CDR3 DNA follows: TGTGCCAGCTCCGAGAGGGGACTAGCGGGTCCCTACGAGCAGTACTTC. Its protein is CASSERGLAGPYEQYF.

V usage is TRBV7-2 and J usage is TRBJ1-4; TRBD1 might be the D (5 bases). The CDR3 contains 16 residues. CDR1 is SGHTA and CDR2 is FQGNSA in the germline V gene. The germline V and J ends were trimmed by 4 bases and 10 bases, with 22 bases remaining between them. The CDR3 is CASSSGTPAGGRKLFF. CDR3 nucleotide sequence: TGTGCCAGCAGCTCAGGGACTCCAGCCGGTGGTAGAAAACTGTTTTTT. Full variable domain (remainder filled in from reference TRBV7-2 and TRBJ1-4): GAGVSQSPSNKVTEKGKDVELRCDPISGHTALYWYRQSLGQGLEFLIYFQGNSAPDKSGLPSDRFSAERTGGSVSTLTIQRTQQEDSAVYLCASSSGTPAGGRKLFFGSGTQLSVL.

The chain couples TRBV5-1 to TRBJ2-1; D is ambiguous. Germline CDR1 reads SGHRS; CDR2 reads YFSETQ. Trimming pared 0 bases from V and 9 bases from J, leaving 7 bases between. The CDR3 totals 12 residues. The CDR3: CASSLVYGEQFF. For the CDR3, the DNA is TGCGCCAGCAGCTTGGTCTACGGTGAGCAGTTCTTC.

The CDR3 sequence: CASSKEALGSGGYGYTF. DNA of the CDR3: TGTGCCAGCAGCAAAGAAGCCCTGGGGTCCGGAGGCTATGGCTACACCTTC. J is TRBJ1-2 and V is TRBV21-1. TRBV21-1 is flagged as a pseudogene. CDR3 length equals 17 residues.